The present entry profiles one T cell receptor beta chain with its context. The data originate from a study of blood T cell repertoires in COVID-19. Germline assignment: CDR1 MDHEN and CDR2 SYDVKM. The V end was cut by 5 bases, the J end by 1 base, with 9 bases between. The CDR3 is 14 residues long. Only in-frame clones appear in the TCRdb table, and some are missing; sequencing was by immunoSEQ multiplex PCR. The table includes 300,000 to 450,000 clones, roughly 90% detected once. The rearrangement links TRBV28 to TRBJ1-5; D remains ambiguous. Input material: PBMCs or T cells enriched from blood (not recorded which). This TCR derives from a woman aged 25 to 39 who had recovered from COVID-19. CDR3 DNA: TGTGCCAGCAGTCCCGACAACAGCAATCAGCCCCAGCATTTT. This encodes CASSPDNSNQPQHF.